A selection of T cell receptor beta chains follows, all from one sample in a study of control samples from healthy donors and cancer patients. Measured with immunoSEQ multiplex PCR; TCRdb has only the in-frame clones, and not every one. The repertoire holds around 94,000 clones, with about 85% as singletons. The specimen was blood. The receptors come from a woman between 45 and 65 years old in good health. Both conserved end residues are trimmed from each CDR3. D genes are given only for firm matches.

cdr3_aa | d_call | cdr3_length | v_call
ASSQGVESGEQF | . | 12 | TRBV3-1/TRBV3-2
SVEAGQGSYEQY | TRBD1 | 12 | TRBV29-1
ASSMSRSSGANVLT | . | 14 | TRBV19
ASSLVLINEKLF | . | 12 | TRBV7-9
ASSLREGGYYSNTGELF | TRBD2 | 17 | TRBV7-2
ASSSLAAFADTQY | TRBD2 | 13 | TRBV7-2
ASSIGGNSPLH | . | 11 | TRBV19
ASSRTGGPGYGYT | . | 13 | TRBV27
ASSYIQITEAF | . | 11 | TRBV6-2/TRBV6-3
ASSLLQDREAF | . | 11 | TRBV5-1